A single sample gave rise to the 6 T cell receptor beta chains below, sequenced in a study of beta chain features in type 1 diabetes. Expressed TCRB transcripts were sequenced after all isolated RNA was converted to cDNA. TCRdb keeps only in-frame clones here, not all; method: immunoSEQ multiplex PCR. The sample lists around 430,000 clones, about 29% occurring once. Sequencing was carried out using naive CD4+ T cells from blood. These receptors were obtained from a man aged 18 to 29 in good health.

CDR3 amino acids: CASSSLAGAGSDTQYF. DNA of the CDR3: TGCGCCAGCAGCTCGTTAGCGGGAGCGGGATCAGATACGCAGTATTTT. The chain recombines TRBV5-1 with TRBJ2-3, with 9 bases matching TRBD2. V trimming: 3 bases; J trimming: 4 bases; junction bases outside the gene matches: 9. CDR3 length: 16 residues. In germline, CDR1 is SGHRS, CDR2 YFSETQ. The full variable domain, rest sourced from reference TRBV5-1 and TRBJ2-3, is KAGVTQTPRYLIKTRGQQVTLSCSPISGHRSVSWYQQTPGQGLQFLFEYFSETQRNKGNFPGRFSGRQFSNSRSEMNVSTLELGDSALYLCASSSLAGAGSDTQYFGPGTRLTVL.

The chain recombines TRBV6-1 with TRBJ2-6; possibly TRBD2 for D (6 bases). The CDR3 runs 13 residues. In germline, CDR1 is MNHNS, CDR2 SASEGT. V lost 6 bases and J lost 3, with 6 bases in between. DNA for the CDR3: TGTGCCAGCAGGACTAGTGGGGCCAACGTCCTGACTTTC. Translating gives CASRTSGANVLTF.

In this sample, this clone turned up once. This chain uses TRBV7-9 with TRBJ1-1, with a possible D match to TRBD1 (6 bases). CDR3 length: 13 amino acids. CDR1 is SEHNR, CDR2 FQNEAQ, per germline (reference sequence). V was pared by 8 bases and J by 0 bases, with 10 bases between. Here the CDR3 reads CASAGQMNTEAFF. For the CDR3, the DNA is TGTGCCAGCGCAGGACAGATGAACACTGAAGCTTTCTTT.

The V gene is TRBV9, the J gene TRBJ2-3, with TRBD2 matching 9 bases. The CDR3 has 15 residues. J gave up 4 bases and V 3 bases, and 6 bases lay outside the gene matches. CDR1 and CDR2 (germline): SGDLS, YYNGEE. CDR3 region: CASSASGTLSDTQYF. The CDR3, as DNA: TGTGCCAGCAGCGCTAGCGGGACTCTTTCAGATACGCAGTATTTT.

This clone has a handful of counts. Within the sample, other DNA sequences also encode this same CDR3. The J gene is TRBJ2-7, the V gene TRBV9, with 8 bases lining up with TRBD2. The germline gives CDR1 SGDLS, CDR2 YYNGEE. The CDR3 extends over 14 amino acids. V shed 2 bases and J 3 bases; nucleotides not matched to a gene: 4. The CDR3 loop is CASSVTSVSYEQYF. The CDR3 nucleotides are TGTGCCAGCAGCGTGACTAGCGTAAGCTACGAGCAGTACTTC.

This rearrangement joins TRBV5-1 to TRBJ2-3; D is possibly TRBD1 or TRBD2 (5 bases each). The V and J ends lost 4 bases and 2 bases respectively, with 11 bases between them. This CDR3 region has 14 residues. Germline assignment: CDR1 SGHRS and CDR2 YFSETQ. The CDR3 is CASSRDQATDTQYF. The CDR3 nucleotides read TGCGCCAGCAGCCGGGACCAAGCCACAGATACGCAGTATTTT.